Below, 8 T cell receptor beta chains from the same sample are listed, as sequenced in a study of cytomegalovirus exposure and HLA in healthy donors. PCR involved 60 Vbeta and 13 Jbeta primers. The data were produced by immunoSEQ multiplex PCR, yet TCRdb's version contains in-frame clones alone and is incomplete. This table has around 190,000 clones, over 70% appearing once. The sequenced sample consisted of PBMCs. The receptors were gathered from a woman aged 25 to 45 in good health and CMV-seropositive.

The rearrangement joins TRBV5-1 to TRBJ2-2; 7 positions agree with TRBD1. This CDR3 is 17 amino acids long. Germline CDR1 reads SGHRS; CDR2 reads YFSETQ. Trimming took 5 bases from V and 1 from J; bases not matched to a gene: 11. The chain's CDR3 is CASSPGTATLNTGELFF. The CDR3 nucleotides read TGCGCCAGCAGTCCCGGGACAGCAACACTGAACACCGGGGAGCTGTTTTTT.

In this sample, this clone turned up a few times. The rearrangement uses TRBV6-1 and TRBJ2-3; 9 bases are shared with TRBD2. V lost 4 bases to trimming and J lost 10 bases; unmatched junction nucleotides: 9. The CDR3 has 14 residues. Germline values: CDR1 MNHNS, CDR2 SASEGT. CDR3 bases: TGTGCCAGCAGTGCCTCGACTAGCGGTCAGTCGCAGTATTTT. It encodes CASSASTSGQSQYF.

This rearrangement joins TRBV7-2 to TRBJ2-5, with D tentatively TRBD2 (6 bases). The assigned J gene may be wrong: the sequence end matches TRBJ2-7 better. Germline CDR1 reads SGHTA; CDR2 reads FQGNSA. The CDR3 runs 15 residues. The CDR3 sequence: CASSLGVGSPYEQYF. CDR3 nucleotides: TGTGCCAGCAGCTTAGGTGTCGGGAGCCCCTACGAGCAGTACTTC.

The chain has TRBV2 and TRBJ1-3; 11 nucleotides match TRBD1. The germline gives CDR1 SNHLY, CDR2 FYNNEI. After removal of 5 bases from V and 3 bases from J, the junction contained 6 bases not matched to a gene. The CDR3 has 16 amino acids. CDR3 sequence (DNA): TGTGCCAGCAGTCTATGGACAGGGGGCTATGGAAACACCATATATTTT. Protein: CASSLWTGGYGNTIYF.

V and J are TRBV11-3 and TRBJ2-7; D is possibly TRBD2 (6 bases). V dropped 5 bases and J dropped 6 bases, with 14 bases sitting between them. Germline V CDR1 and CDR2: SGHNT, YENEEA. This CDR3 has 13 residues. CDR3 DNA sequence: TGTGCCAGCAGCGTTGCCACCGGGGGCGAGCAGTACTTC. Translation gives CASSVATGGEQYF.

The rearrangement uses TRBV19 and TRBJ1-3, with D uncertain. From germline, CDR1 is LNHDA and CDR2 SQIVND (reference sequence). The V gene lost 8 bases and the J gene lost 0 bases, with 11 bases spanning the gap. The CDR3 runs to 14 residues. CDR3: CASLGSYSGNTIYF. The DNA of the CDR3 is TGTGCCAGTCTCGGGTCCTACTCTGGAAACACCATATATTTT. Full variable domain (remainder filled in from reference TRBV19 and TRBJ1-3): DGGITQSPKYLFRKEGQNVTLSCEQNLNHDAMYWYRQDPGQGLRLIYYSQIVNDFQKGDIAEGYSVSREKKESFPLTVTSAQKNPTAFYLCASLGSYSGNTIYFGEGSWLTVV.

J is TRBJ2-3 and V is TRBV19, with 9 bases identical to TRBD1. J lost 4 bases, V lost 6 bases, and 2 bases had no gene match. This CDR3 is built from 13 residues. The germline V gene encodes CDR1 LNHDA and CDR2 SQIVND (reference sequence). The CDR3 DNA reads TGTGCCAGTAGGGACAGGGGCCCAGATACGCAGTATTTT. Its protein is CASRDRGPDTQYF.

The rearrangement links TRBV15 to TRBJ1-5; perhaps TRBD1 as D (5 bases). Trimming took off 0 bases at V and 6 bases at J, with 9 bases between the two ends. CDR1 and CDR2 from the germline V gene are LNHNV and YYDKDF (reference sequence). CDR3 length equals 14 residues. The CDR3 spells CATSRDQGSQPQHF. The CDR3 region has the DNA TGTGCCACCAGCAGAGATCAGGGAAGTCAGCCCCAGCATTTT.